A single T cell receptor beta chain is shown here with its context. Which antigen it targets is not known. Compared with germline, one end of the junction differs, possibly owing to a read error. The receptor library was made with PCR. The reads were generated on an Illumina HiSeq 2500. Unique molecular identifiers were incorporated into TCR beta cDNA libraries to reduce PCR and sequencing biases. Approximately 500,000 cDNA molecules were obtained for every 1 to 10 million input T cells, so each molecule roughly corresponded to one T cell. Patient libraries were prepared and sequenced with the same protocol used for the earlier healthy control dataset. Samples belonging to the same batch were prepared together, multiplexed and sequenced on a shared HiSeq lane. Per the authors' processing: MIGEC was used to process the raw barcoded reads, and molecular identifier groups with only a single read were discarded before consensus assembly and CDR3 extraction. VDJtools was used for post-analysis of the clonotype tables, with diversity normalized by down-sampling every dataset to the smallest sample size. In repertoire overlap clustering, CDR3 amino acid sequences, but not nucleotide sequences, were matched to correct batch-related cross-sample contamination. TCRdb took the public reads, trimmed them with fastp at Q25, ran MiXCR for clone calling and kept in-frame beta chains. Every CDR3 protein is listed once, alongside the most common genes and DNA of its rows. TCRdb's processing, not the authors' own work, is the source of the V and J calls. The sample table holds roughly 570,000 distinct CDR3 sequences, of which roughly 34% were seen once. The ten largest clonotypes hold around 5.9% of the sample.

These data come from a study of post-analysis software for immune sequencing data (dated by TCRdb to about 2015). Looking at the study overall: Relapsing-remitting, secondary progressive and progressive-relapsing multiple sclerosis were recorded as disease courses, and subtype annotation was lacking for some patients. A subset of samples was prepared in parallel using single-end sample barcoding, then pooled and co-amplified after Illumina adapter ligation. The patient repertoires were compared against 11 previously published healthy control repertoires obtained from donors aged roughly 6 to 25 years.

What the work shows at the level of the full study, not this receptor alone: Multiple sclerosis patients had significantly lower normalized Chao1 diversity than controls, a result that suggests substantial peripheral T-cell clonal expansion. Patients showed significantly higher frequencies than controls for about five TRBV segments, among them TRBV5-6, TRBV5-1 and TRBV20-1. The multiple sclerosis patient group was slightly younger than the control group. Direct clustering with F measure revealed strong co-clustering of samples prepared in the same batch, which led to a batch-effect correction.

To demonstrate the VDJtools post-analysis software, TCR beta repertoires were profiled from the peripheral blood of about 14 young patients with multiple sclerosis. The patients with multiple sclerosis were children and adolescents between roughly 6 and 17 years of age. Reading from cysteine to phenylalanine, the CDR3 counts 13 amino acids. Only the CDR3 portion is preserved as DNA: 39 bases, with reading frame beginning at the first base. Via the germline V gene, CDR1 is SQVTM and CDR2 ANQGSEA. The TCR originated in a girl under 18 with multiple sclerosis. The receptor chain draws on TRBV29-1 and TRBJ1-4, and perhaps TRBD1 as D gene, on 5 matching bases. Sequencing used blood. The DNA sequence is given as TGCAGCGTTGACGACGGGACTACTGAAAAACTGTTTTTT. Translated, this gives CSVDDGTTEKLFF.